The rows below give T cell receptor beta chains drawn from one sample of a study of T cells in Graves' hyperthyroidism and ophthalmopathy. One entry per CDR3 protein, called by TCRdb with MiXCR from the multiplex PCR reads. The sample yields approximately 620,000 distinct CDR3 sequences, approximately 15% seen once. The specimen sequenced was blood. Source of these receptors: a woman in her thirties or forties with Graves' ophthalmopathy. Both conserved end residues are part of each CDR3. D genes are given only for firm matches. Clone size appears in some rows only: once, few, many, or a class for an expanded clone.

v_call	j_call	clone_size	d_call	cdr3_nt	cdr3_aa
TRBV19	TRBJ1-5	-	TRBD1	TGTGCCACTGAGGACAGGGCATTCAATCAGCCCCAGCATTTT	CATEDRAFNQPQHF
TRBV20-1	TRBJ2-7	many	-	TGCAGTGCTAGAGGGGTGGGAGGTTCCTACGAGCAGTACTTC	CSARGVGGSYEQYF
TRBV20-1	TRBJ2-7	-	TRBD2	TGCAGTGCTTTGAGCGGGAGTTCGACCTACGAGCAGTACTTC	CSALSGSSTYEQYF
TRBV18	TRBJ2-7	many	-	TGTGCCAGCTCACCAGGAATGGGCGAGCAGTACTTC	CASSPGMGEQYF
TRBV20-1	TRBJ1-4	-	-	TGCAGTGCTGGGGTTGGGCCAACTAATGAAAAACTGTTTTTT	CSAGVGPTNEKLFF
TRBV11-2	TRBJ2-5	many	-	-	CASSFGQGETQYF
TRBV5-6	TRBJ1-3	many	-	TGTGCCAGCAGCTTGGCCGGGTACTCTGGAAACACCATATATTTT	CASSLAGYSGNTIYF
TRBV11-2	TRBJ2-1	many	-	TGTGCCAGCAGCTTAGATCCAGGGGAGCAGTTCTTC	CASSLDPGEQFF
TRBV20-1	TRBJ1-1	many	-	TGCAGTATAACCCACACAGTGAACACTGAAGCTTTCTTT	CSITHTVNTEAFF
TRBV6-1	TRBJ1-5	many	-	TGTGCCAGCAGTGAAGGTTTGGGAGGGACTAGGGGCAATCAGCCCCAGCATTTT	CASSEGLGGTRGNQPQHF
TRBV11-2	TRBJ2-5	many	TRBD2	TGTGCCAGCAGCTTAGGGCTAGCGGGGATCCAAGAGACCCAGTACTTC	CASSLGLAGIQETQYF
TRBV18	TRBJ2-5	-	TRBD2	TGTGCCAGCTCCGACGGGACTAGCGTTGAGACCCAGTACTTC	CASSDGTSVETQYF
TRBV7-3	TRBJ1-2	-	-	TGTGCCAGCAGCCCCCAGGGTGAGGCAGGAGGCTACACCTTC	CASSPQGEAGGYTF
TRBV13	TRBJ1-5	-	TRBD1	TGTGCCAGCAGCCAGGGGGACACCAATCAGCCCCAGCATTTT	CASSQGDTNQPQHF
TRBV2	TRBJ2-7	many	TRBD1	TGTGCCAGCAGGGATAGACAGGGTCGCTCCTACGAGCAGTACTTC	CASRDRQGRSYEQYF
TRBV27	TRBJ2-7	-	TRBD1	TGTGCCAGCAGTGGTCAGGGGGCGGCTGAGCAGTACTTC	CASSGQGAAEQYF
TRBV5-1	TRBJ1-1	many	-	TGCGCCAGCAGCCTCTCACAGGGAACTGAAGCTTTCTTT	CASSLSQGTEAFF
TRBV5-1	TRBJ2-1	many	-	TGCGCCAGCAGCTTGGTTGCGGGGAGAGTCAATGAGCAGTTCTTC	CASSLVAGRVNEQFF
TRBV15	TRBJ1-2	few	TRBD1	TGTGCCACCAACCCGACAGGGGACTCTCACGGCTACACCTTC	CATNPTGDSHGYTF
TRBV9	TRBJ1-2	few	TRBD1	TGTGCCAGCAGCGTAGACGGACAGGCCTTTAACTATGGCTACACCTTC	CASSVDGQAFNYGYTF
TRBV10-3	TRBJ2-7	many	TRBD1	TGTGCCACCACGACAGGGGCCGAGCAGTACTTC	CATTTGAEQYF
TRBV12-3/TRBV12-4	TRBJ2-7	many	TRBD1	TGTGCCAGCAGTTCCGGGACAGGGTTGAACGGGCAGTACTTC	CASSSGTGLNGQYF
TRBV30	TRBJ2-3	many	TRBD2	TGTGCCTGGAGACTAGCGGGAGCGACAGATACGCAGTATTTT	CAWRLAGATDTQYF
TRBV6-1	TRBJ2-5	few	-	TGTGCCAGCAGGGGGGAAGGGGGTACAGAGACCCAGTACTTC	CASRGEGGTETQYF
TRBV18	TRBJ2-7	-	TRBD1	TGTGCCAGCTCCCTGAGGACAGGGGTCAACGAGCAGTACTTC	CASSLRTGVNEQYF
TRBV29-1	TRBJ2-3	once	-	TGCAGCGTTGCTCCTAAAAGCAGCACAGATACGCAGTATTTT	CSVAPKSSTDTQYF
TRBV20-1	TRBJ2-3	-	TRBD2	TGCAGTGCTAGTCTACTAGCGGGGCTCACAGATACGCAGTATTTT	CSASLLAGLTDTQYF
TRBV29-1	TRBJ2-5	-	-	TGCAGCGTTGTAGGGGGAGAGTTCAGGGAGACCCAGTACTTC	CSVVGGEFRETQYF
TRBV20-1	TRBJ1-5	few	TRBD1	TGCAGTGCTAGTCAGGGGGATTTACTAAATAGCAATCAGCCCCAGCATTTT	CSASQGDLLNSNQPQHF
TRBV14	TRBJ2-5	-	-	TGTGCCAGCAGCTCAAGAGAATCTGTCGGAAAAGAGACCCAGTACTTC	CASSSRESVGKETQYF
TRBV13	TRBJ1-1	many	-	TGTGCCAGCAGCCCACTGGGGGGCGACACTGAAGCTTTCTTT	CASSPLGGDTEAFF
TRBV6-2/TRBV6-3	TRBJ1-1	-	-	TGTGCCAGCAGTTACTCGACTGGGAGGAACACTGAAGCTTTCTTT	CASSYSTGRNTEAFF
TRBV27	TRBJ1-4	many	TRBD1	TGTGCCAGCAGTTTATATTTCGGGACAGGGAATGAAAAACTGTTTTTT	CASSLYFGTGNEKLFF
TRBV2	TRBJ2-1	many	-	TGTGCCAGCAGCTTCGGGCGCAACAATGAGCAGTTCTTC	CASSFGRNNEQFF
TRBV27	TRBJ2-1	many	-	TGTGCCAGCAGTTTAACGACTTACAATGAGCAGTTCTTC	CASSLTTYNEQFF
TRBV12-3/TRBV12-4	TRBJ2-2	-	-	TGTGCCAGCAGTTTAGCGACGCCCCACCAGGTCATCGGGGAGCTGTTTTTT	CASSLATPHQVIGELFF
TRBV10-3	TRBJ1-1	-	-	TGTGCCATCGGGGCCTCGAACACTGAAGCTTTCTTT	CAIGASNTEAFF
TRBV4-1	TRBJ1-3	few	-	TGCGCCAGCAGCCAAGATCCTGCGACAAGAGGTTCCGGAAACACCATATATTTT	CASSQDPATRGSGNTIYF
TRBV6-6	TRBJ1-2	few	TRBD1	TGTGCCAGCAGTTACCTCGAGGGACAGAACTATGGCTACACCTTC	CASSYLEGQNYGYTF
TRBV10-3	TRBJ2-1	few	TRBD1	TGTGCCATCAGTCCCGGGACAGGGCTCATGAATGAGCAGTTCTTC	CAISPGTGLMNEQFF
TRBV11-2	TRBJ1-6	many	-	TGTGCCAGCAGCTTAGGAACACGGGGGACCGAACTCCACTTT	CASSLGTRGTELHF
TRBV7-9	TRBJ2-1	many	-	TGTGCCAGCAGCTTAGCGCTGAGGGGCGATGAGCAGCTCTTC	CASSLALRGDEQLF
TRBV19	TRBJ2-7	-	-	TGTGCCAGTAGTATAGGCGGGAACTCCTACAATGAGCAGTACTTC	CASSIGGNSYNEQYF
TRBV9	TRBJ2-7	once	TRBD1	TGTGCCAGCAGCGTAGGAGGGGGCCTTTACGAGCAGTACTTC	CASSVGGGLYEQYF
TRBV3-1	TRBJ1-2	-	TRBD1	TGTGCCAGCAGCCGAGGGACCGGGACAGGGGTTTTCGGCTACACCTTC	CASSRGTGTGVFGYTF
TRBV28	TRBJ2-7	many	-	TGTGCCAGCAGTCTCGGGGGCGTACAGGGGTCCTACGAGCAGTACTTC	CASSLGGVQGSYEQYF
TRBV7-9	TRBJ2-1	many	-	TGTGCCAGCAGCTCCCAGCGGTTGGGAAGCTCCTACAATGAGCAGTTCTTC	CASSSQRLGSSYNEQFF
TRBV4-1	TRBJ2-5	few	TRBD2	TGCGCCAGCAGCCAAGTAGCGGGAGTTGAGACCCAGTACTTC	CASSQVAGVETQYF
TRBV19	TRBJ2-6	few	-	TGTGCCAGTAAAAGAGGAGGCTCTGGGGCCAACGTCCTGACTTTC	CASKRGGSGANVLTF